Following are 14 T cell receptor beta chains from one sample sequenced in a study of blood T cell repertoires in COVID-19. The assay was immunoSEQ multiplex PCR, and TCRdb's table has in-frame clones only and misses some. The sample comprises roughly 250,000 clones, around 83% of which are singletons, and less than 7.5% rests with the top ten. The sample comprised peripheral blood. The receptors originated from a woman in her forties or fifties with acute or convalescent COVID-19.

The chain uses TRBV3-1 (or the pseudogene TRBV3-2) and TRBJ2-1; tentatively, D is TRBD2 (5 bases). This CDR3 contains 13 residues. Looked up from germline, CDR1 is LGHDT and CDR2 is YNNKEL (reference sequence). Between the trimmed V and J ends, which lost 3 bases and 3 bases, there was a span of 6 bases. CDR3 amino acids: CASSHRDYNEQFF. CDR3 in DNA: TGTGCCAGCAGCCACCGGGACTACAATGAGCAGTTCTTC.

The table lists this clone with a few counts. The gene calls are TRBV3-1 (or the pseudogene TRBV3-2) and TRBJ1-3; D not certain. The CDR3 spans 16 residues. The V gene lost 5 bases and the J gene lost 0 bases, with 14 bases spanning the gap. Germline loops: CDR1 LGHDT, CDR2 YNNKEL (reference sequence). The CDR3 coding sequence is TGTGCCAGCAGCAAGTCCCGACATGACTCTGGAAACACCATATATTTT. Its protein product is CASSKSRHDSGNTIYF.

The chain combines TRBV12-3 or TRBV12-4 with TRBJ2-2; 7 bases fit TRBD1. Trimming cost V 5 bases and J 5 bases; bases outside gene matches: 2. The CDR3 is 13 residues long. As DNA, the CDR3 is TGTGCCAGCAGTCCAGGGGGAACCGGGGAGCTGTTTTTT. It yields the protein CASSPGGTGELFF.

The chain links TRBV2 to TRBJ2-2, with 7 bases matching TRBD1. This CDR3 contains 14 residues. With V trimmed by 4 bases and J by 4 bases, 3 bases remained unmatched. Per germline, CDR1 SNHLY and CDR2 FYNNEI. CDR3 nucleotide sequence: TGTGCCAGCAGTGGGACAGGTATCACCGGGGAGCTGTTTTTT. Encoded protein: CASSGTGITGELFF.

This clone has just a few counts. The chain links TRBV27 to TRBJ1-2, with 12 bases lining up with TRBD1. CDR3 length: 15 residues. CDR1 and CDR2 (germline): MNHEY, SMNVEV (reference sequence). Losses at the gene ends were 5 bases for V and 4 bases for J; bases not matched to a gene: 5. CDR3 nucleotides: TGTGCCAGCAGTGAAGGGACAGGGGGCGCCTATGGCTACACCTTC. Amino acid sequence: CASSEGTGGAYGYTF.

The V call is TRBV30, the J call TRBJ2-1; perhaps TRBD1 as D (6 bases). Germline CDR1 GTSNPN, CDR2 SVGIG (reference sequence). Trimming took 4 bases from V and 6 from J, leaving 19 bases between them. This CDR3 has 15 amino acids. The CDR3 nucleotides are TGTGCCTGGACCTTAAGGGGCGGCAGGGGCAATGAGCAGTTCTTC. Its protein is CAWTLRGGRGNEQFF.

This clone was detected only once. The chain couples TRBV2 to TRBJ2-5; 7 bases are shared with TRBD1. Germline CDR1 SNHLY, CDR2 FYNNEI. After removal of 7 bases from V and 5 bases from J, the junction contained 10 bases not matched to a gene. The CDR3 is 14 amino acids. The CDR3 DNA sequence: TGTGCCAGCAACAAACAGGGGTTTGAGGAGACCCAGTACTTC. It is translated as CASNKQGFEETQYF. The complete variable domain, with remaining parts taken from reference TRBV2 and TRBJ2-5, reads EPEVTQTPSHQVTQMGQEVILRCVPISNHLYFYWYRQILGQKVEFLVSFYNNEISEKSEIFDDQFSVERPDGSNFTLKIRSTKLEDSAMYFCASNKQGFEETQYFGPGTRLLVL.

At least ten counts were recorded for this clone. The CDR3 DNA sequence: TGTGCCAGCAGCCCGGCAGGGACAGGGGGCCGCAGTGGCTACACCTTC. It yields the protein CASSPAGTGGRSGYTF. V gene TRBV7-6 combines with J gene TRBJ1-2, with 12 bases fitting TRBD1. The CDR3 length is 16 residues. V was pared by 5 bases and J by 7 bases, with 11 bases of the junction left unmatched. Per germline, CDR1 SGHVS and CDR2 FNYEAQ.

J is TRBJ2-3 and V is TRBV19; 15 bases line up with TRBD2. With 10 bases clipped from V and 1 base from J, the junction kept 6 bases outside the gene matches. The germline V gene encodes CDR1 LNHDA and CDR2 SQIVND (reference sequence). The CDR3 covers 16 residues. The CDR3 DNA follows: TGTGCCATAGGGACTAGCGGGAGGTTGGGCACAGATACGCAGTATTTT. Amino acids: CAIGTSGRLGTDTQYF.

The CDR3 sequence: CQGASYEQYF. The CDR3 region has the DNA TGTCAGGGGGCATCTTACGAGCAGTACTTC. The chain is built from TRBV7-2 and TRBJ2-7, with 8 bases matching TRBD1. The CDR3 loop spans 10 amino acids. CDR1 is SGHTA, CDR2 FQGNSA, per germline.

The CDR3 is CASSFQSNQPQHF. DNA of the CDR3: TGTGCCAGTAGTTTCCAGAGCAATCAGCCCCAGCATTTT. This chain connects TRBV19 to TRBJ1-5; unclear D gene. From germline, CDR1 is LNHDA and CDR2 SQIVND (reference sequence). V dropped 5 bases and J dropped 1 base, with 6 bases sitting between them. This CDR3 spans 13 amino acids.

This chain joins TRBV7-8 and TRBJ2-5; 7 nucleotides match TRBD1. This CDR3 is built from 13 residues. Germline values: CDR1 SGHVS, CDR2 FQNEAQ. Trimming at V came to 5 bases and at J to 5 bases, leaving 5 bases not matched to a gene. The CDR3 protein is CASSRDRVETQYF. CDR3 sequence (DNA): TGTGCCAGCAGCCGCGACAGGGTCGAGACCCAGTACTTC.

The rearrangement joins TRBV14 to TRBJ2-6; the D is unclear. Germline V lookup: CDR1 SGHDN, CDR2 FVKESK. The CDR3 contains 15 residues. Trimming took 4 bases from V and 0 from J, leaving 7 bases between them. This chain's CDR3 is CASSRVVSGANVLTF. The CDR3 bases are TGTGCCAGCAGCCGCGTCGTCTCTGGGGCCAACGTCCTGACTTTC.

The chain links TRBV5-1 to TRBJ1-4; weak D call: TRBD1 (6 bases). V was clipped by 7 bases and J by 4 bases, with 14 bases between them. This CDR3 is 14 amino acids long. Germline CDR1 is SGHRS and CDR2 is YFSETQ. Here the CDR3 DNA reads TGCGCCAGCGGAAGGACAGCGATTAATGAAAAACTGTTTTTT. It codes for CASGRTAINEKLFF.